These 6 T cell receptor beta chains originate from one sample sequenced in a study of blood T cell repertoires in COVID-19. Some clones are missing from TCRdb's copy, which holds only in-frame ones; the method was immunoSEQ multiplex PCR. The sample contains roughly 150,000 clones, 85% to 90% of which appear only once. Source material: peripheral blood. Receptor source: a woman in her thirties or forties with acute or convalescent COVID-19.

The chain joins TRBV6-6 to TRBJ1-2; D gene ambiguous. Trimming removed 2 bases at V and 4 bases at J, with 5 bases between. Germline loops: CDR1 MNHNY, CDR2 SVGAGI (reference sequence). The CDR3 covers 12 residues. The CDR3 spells CASSYPFYGYTF. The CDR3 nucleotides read TGTGCCAGCAGTTACCCCTTCTATGGCTACACCTTC.

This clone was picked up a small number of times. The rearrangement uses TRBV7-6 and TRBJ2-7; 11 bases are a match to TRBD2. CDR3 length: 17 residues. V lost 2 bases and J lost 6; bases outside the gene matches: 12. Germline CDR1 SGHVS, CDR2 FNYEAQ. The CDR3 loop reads CASSLLPLAGGGGEQYF. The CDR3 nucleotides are TGTGCCAGCAGCTTACTTCCGCTAGCGGGGGGCGGAGGCGAGCAGTACTTC.

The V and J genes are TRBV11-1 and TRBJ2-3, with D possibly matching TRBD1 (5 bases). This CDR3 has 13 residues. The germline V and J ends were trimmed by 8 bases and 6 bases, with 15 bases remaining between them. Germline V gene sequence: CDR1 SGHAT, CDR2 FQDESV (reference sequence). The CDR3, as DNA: TGTGCCAGCGAGCAGGGTATCTCGGATACGCAGTATTTT. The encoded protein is CASEQGISDTQYF.

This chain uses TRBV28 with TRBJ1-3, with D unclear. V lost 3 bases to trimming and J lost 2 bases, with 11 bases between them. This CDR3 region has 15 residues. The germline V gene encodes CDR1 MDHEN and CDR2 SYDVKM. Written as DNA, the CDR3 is TGTGCCAGCAGTTTCGAGGGTTTTCCTGGAAACACCATATATTTT. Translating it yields CASSFEGFPGNTIYF.

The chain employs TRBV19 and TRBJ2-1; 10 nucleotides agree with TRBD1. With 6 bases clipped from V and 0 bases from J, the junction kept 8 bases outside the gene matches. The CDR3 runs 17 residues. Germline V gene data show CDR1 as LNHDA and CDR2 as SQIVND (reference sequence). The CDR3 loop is CASRGTGAGSSYNEQFF. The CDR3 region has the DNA TGTGCCAGTAGGGGGACAGGGGCCGGAAGCTCCTACAATGAGCAGTTCTTC.

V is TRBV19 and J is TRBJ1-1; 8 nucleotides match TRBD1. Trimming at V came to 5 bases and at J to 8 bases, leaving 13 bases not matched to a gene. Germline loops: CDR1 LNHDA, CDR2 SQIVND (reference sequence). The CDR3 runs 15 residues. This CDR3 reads CASSPQGGPATEAFF. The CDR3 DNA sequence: TGTGCCAGTAGTCCACAGGGGGGCCCGGCGACAGAAGCTTTCTTT.